This record covers a single T cell receptor beta chain. This sample was included in a study of blood T cell repertoires in COVID-19. Whole-study context: The samples span acute and convalescent COVID-19 from the United States, Italy and Spain. PBMCs, B-cell-depleted T cells, or T cells were the source of the cDNA or gDNA that made up the material.

Under the authors' procedure: The assay estimated nucleated cells by amplifying reference gene primers. Generated by immunoSEQ multiplex PCR, the TCRdb table keeps only in-frame clones and is missing some. That table furnishes V, J and clone size, whereas the DNA furnished D and trimming. The data contain some 40,000 clones, roughly 77% of them singletons. The CDR3 spans 13 residues. V was clipped by 5 bases and J by 7 bases, with 14 bases between them. The chain recombines TRBV12-3 or TRBV12-4 with TRBJ2-5; perhaps TRBD1 as D (5 bases). The TCR comes from a man older than 75 with active or convalescent COVID-19. The sample comprised peripheral blood. The CDR3: CASSRQLSGTQYF. The CDR3 nucleotides read TGTGCCAGCAGTCGACAGCTATCCGGGACCCAGTACTTC.